This T cell receptor (beta chain) was observed in a study of shared clonotypes between healthy human individuals. Sequencing was performed with immunoSEQ multiplex PCR; in TCRdb, only in-frame clones are kept and a portion is missing. The top ten clones hold 0.36% of a sample with 1.6 million or so clones, approximately 98.5% of them seen once. Trimming pared 0 bases from V and 2 bases from J, leaving 5 bases between. The germline gives CDR1 SGHDT, CDR2 YYEEEE. There are 13 residues in the CDR3. Study-wide results and caveats: Naive CD4 clonotype sharing across a handful of donors was 4% to 5%.

Of note for this clone: Its antigen is not known. The identical CDR3 is also encoded by other nucleotide sequences in the sample.

The chain recombines TRBV5-6 with TRBJ2-5; D unresolved. This clonotype was sampled from a man in his thirties or forties in good health. The specimen sequenced was naive CD4+ T cells sorted from blood. Subset indicated: CD45RA+ positively selected. CDR3 DNA sequence: TGTGCCAGCAGCTTGGGGCGTCAAGAGACCCAGTACTTC. Translated: CASSLGRQETQYF.